The entry below gives a single TCR beta chain sequence along with its context. Symptom resolution, clearance, or two negative PCRs marked the recovered donors of Cohort 3. Repertoires were generated with immunoSEQ multiplex PCR, while TCRdb's copy carries only in-frame clones and drops some. Of some 310,000 clones listed, around 92% are singletons. This sample stems from a study of blood T cell repertoires in COVID-19. Sequences were obtained from PBMCs or T cells enriched from blood (not recorded which). This sequence originates from a woman aged 25 to 39 who had recovered from COVID-19.

CDR3 sequence: CASRKERSDTQYF. DNA for the CDR3: TGTGCCAGCAGAAAGGAGAGATCAGATACGCAGTATTTT. The V gene is TRBV6-5, the J gene TRBJ2-3; no firm D call. The CDR3 sequence is 13 residues long. Trimming took 6 bases from V and 4 from J, leaving 11 bases between them. Germline V gene data show CDR1 as MNHEY and CDR2 as SVGAGI.